The rows below give T cell receptor beta chains drawn from one sample of a study of CD8+ T cells in alopecia areata. The table came from immunoSEQ multiplex PCR; TCRdb's copy has only in-frame clones and leaves some out. The sample yields 50,000 to 65,000 clones, 40% to 55% seen once. Sequencing used CD8+ T cells sorted from blood, obtained at roughly week 36, from a patient treated with tofacitinib. These receptors were taken from a human donor with alopecia areata. CDR3s include the opening cysteine and the closing phenylalanine or tryptophan. The order of the fields is CDR3 protein, V gene, CDR3 length.

CASSPSGTESHEQFF,TRBV7-6,15
CSVVYGNTIYF,TRBV29-1,11
CASSLALQQETQYF,TRBV7-9,14
CASSLLGLGSGEQFF,TRBV27,15
CASSVLGEQFF,TRBV9,11
CSVQGGAGETQYF,TRBV29-1,13
CASSYLGSGELFF,TRBV7-2,13
CATFGLAGGHEQFF,TRBV15,14
CASSWGNEQFF,TRBV19,11
CASIGQATYEQYF,TRBV2,13
CASSVGLAGPLYNEQFF,TRBV9,17
CASSQEGIGRESLEQYF,TRBV4-1,17
CASSLELYTEAFF,TRBV5-1,13
CASSLSFREVLETQYF,TRBV27,16
CASSIDTYYQPQHF,TRBV19,14
CASSDQGRVYQETQYF,TRBV25-1,16
CASSLVPAYYEQYF,TRBV7-9,14
CASSQDVGYTEAFF,TRBV4-1,14
CASSLDQTQWTGGNTIYF,TRBV11-2,18
CASSWGETQYF,TRBV11-2,11
CASSFVMTSDTQYF,TRBV7-2,14
CASKSGPYEQYF,TRBV27,12
CASSVGGRSNQPQHF,TRBV9,15
CASSPRDGLNTEAFF,TRBV6-5,15
CASSLLGEHTF,TRBV7-8,11
CASSQVILVGPAFF,TRBV4-1,14
CASRPTSGAGDTQYF,TRBV7-3,15
CASSQTTGGLVTEAFF,TRBV4-1,16
CASNERGTRPTGVTQYF,TRBV2,17
CSVVGGASYNEQFF,TRBV29-1,14
CAWSTGTGENVLTF,TRBV30,14
CASSLLNRDRVYEQYF,TRBV4-2,16
CASSLQGDSNQPQHF,TRBV5-1,15
CSARPPLVSNEQFF,TRBV29-1,14
CASSLGGIAVSRETQYF,TRBV11-2,17
CATSRLKASGDTQYF,TRBV15,15
CASRDRGPPSSGANVLTF,TRBV25-1,18
CASSVGRGNYGYTF,TRBV9,14
CASSSASGTYNEQFF,TRBV27,15
CASSLSTGSYEQYF,TRBV27,14
CAWSGQGPGEQYF,TRBV30,13
CASSLYLGVFEQYF,TRBV27,14
CSVGGLAGTDTQYF,TRBV29-1,14
CSVVAREGPGTDTQYF,TRBV29-1,16
CASSQRGSLGETQYF,TRBV4-1,15
CASSWTGQGADGYTF,TRBV5-1,15
CASSPRRTDTMQETQYF,TRBV9,17
CSVVLRNEQFF,TRBV29-1,11
CASTHGRERNNEQFF,TRBV7-2,15
CSVVGRNEQFF,TRBV29-1,11